Presented here are 30 T cell receptor beta chains from one specimen sequenced in a study of OX40 agonist ivuxolimab in advanced cancers. This table comes from immunoSEQ multiplex PCR, and its TCRdb copy is limited to in-frame clones, with some not included. Of more than 65,000 clones listed, 90% to 95% are singletons. This specimen consisted of CD4+ or CD8+ T cells sorted from blood, obtained in a trial of the OX40 agonist ivuxolimab. These receptors originate from an adult with an advanced solid tumor such as melanoma, head and neck, liver or kidney cancer.

V is TRBV28 and J is TRBJ1-1; a possible D gene is TRBD1 (5 bases). The V gene's germline CDR1 is MDHEN and CDR2 SYDVKM. There are 16 residues in the CDR3. Trimming shortened V by 5 bases and J by 5 bases, and 21 bases separated the two germline ends. DNA of the CDR3: TGTGCCAGCAGTCCCCCGCCAGGGTCGGCAATTACTGAAGCTTTCTTT. As protein: CASSPPPGSAITEAFF.

V is TRBV5-4 and J is TRBJ2-5, with 11 positions matching TRBD2. The length of the CDR3 is 14 residues. Germline CDR1 and CDR2: SGHNT and YYREEE (reference sequence). Unmatched junction bases numbered 9, after V lost 5 bases and J lost 9 bases. CDR3 bases: TGTGCCAGCAGAAACCCGGGACTAGCGGATCCCCAGTACTTC. This sequence encodes CASRNPGLADPQYF.

The V call is TRBV9, the J call TRBJ2-6; no clear D. CDR3 length: 17 amino acids. The V end lost 0 bases, the J end lost 4 bases, and 14 bases lay between the germline ends. CDR1 and CDR2 from the germline V gene are SGDLS and YYNGEE. For the CDR3, the DNA is TGTGCCAGCAGCGTAGAGATTGTTCGGTCCGGGGCCAACGTCCTGACTTTC. It yields the protein CASSVEIVRSGANVLTF.

The rearrangement links TRBV27 to TRBJ1-5, with TRBD1 as a possible D gene (5 bases). Germline V gene data show CDR1 as MNHEY and CDR2 as SMNVEV (reference sequence). CDR3 length: 14 residues. V lost 4 bases and J lost 5, with 12 bases in between. Here the CDR3 DNA reads TGTGCCAGCAGTTCCAGGGAAGGAGATCAGCCCCAGCATTTT. The encoded protein is CASSSREGDQPQHF.

The CDR3 region has the DNA TGCAGCGTTGTGTTCTTTCCGGCTAGCGGGAGGACAACAGGGACCGGGGAGCTGTTTTTT. Its protein is CSVVFFPASGRTTGTGELFF. The gene calls are TRBV29-1 and TRBJ2-2; 11 bases align to TRBD2. This CDR3 is 20 amino acids long. Germline V CDR1 and CDR2: SQVTM, ANQGSEA. Trimming removed 4 bases from V and 5 bases from J; junction bases left unmatched: 21.

This chain connects TRBV5-6 to TRBJ1-1, with D unclear. CDR1 SGHDT and CDR2 YYEEEE come from the germline V gene. The CDR3 consists of 13 residues. V was clipped by 1 base and J by 5 bases, with 9 bases between them. CDR3 sequence: CASSLSRLTEAFF. In DNA form, the CDR3 reads TGTGCCAGCAGCTTGTCCCGACTAACTGAAGCTTTCTTT.

This chain uses TRBV7-9 with TRBJ2-5; 7 bases map to TRBD2. The V gene end was trimmed by 5 bases and the J gene end by 4 bases; junction bases not matched to a gene: 7. The CDR3 sequence is 14 residues long. Germline CDR1 reads SEHNR; CDR2 reads FQNEAQ (reference sequence). As DNA, the CDR3 is TGTGCCAGCAGCCCCCAGCCGGGGGGAGAGACCCAGTACTTC. Protein product: CASSPQPGGETQYF. The variable domain in full, completed from reference TRBV7-9 and TRBJ2-5, reads DTGVSQNPRHKITKRGQNVTFRCDPISEHNRLYWYRQTLGQGPEFLTYFQNEAQLEKSRLLSDRFSAERPKGSFSTLEIQRTEQGDSAMYLCASSPQPGGETQYFGPGTRLLVL.

The chain is built from TRBV28 and TRBJ2-3; 8 bases line up with TRBD1. The CDR3 contains 15 residues. Germline V gives CDR1 MDHEN, CDR2 SYDVKM. V trimming: 5 bases; J trimming: 0 bases; junction bases outside the gene matches: 4. The CDR3 DNA follows: TGTGCCAGCAGTCTCGGGACAGGCAGCACAGATACGCAGTATTTT. This translates into CASSLGTGSTDTQYF.

CDR3: CASSFPGNTEAFF. The CDR3 nucleotides read TGTGCCAGCAGTTTCCCGGGGAACACTGAAGCTTTCTTT. This sequence joins TRBV27 and TRBJ1-1; D is unclear. Trimming cost V 3 bases and J 1 base, with 6 bases left between them. The CDR3 consists of 13 residues. The germline CDR1 and CDR2 sequences are MNHEY and SMNVEV (reference sequence).

The chain employs TRBV15 and TRBJ2-1, with 7 bases aligning to TRBD1. The CDR3 covers 14 residues. CDR1 and CDR2 from the germline V gene are LNHNV and YYDKDF (reference sequence). V dropped 5 bases and J dropped 4; count of bases not matched to a gene: 5. The CDR3: CATSRTGEYNEQFF. In DNA form, the CDR3 reads TGTGCCACCAGCCGAACAGGGGAATACAATGAGCAGTTCTTC. Using reference TRBV15 and TRBJ2-1 for the parts outside the CDR3, the full variable domain is DAMVIQNPRYQVTQFGKPVTLSCSQTLNHNVMYWYQQKSSQAPKLLFHYYDKDFNNEADTPDNFQSRRPNTSFCFLDIRSPGLGDTAMYLCATSRTGEYNEQFFGPGTRLTVL.

The chain recombines TRBV4-3 with TRBJ2-5; the D is unclear. The CDR3 consists of 13 residues. Looked up from germline, CDR1 is LGHNA and CDR2 is YSLEER. Trimming took off 1 base at V and 5 bases at J, with 8 bases between the two ends. CDR3: CASSQASDETQYF. In nucleotides, the CDR3 is TGCGCCAGCAGCCAAGCCAGCGATGAGACCCAGTACTTC.

The chain employs TRBV19 and TRBJ2-2, with TRBD1 matching over 9 bases. This CDR3 is 16 amino acids long. J gave up 6 bases and V 1 base, and 6 bases lay outside the gene matches. The germline CDR1 and CDR2 sequences are LNHDA and SQIVND (reference sequence). CDR3 bases: TGTGCCAGTAGTATAGTTCGAACAGGGGGCTCCGGGGAGCTGTTTTTT. Translated: CASSIVRTGGSGELFF.

The chain couples TRBV19 to TRBJ2-7; D remains unclear. Trimming pared 5 bases from V and 3 bases from J, leaving 5 bases between. Germline assignment: CDR1 LNHDA and CDR2 SQIVND (reference sequence). This CDR3 contains 11 residues. This CDR3 reads CASSSGYEQYF. CDR3 sequence (DNA): TGTGCCAGTAGTTCGGGCTACGAGCAGTACTTC. Full variable domain (rest looked up from reference TRBV19 and TRBJ2-7): DGGITQSPKYLFRKEGQNVTLSCEQNLNHDAMYWYRQDPGQGLRLIYYSQIVNDFQKGDIAEGYSVSREKKESFPLTVTSAQKNPTAFYLCASSSGYEQYFGPGTRLTVT.

The chain links TRBV9 to TRBJ1-1; the D is unclear. This CDR3 region has 16 residues. Germline CDR1 reads SGDLS; CDR2 reads YYNGEE. Between the trimmed V and J ends, which lost 4 bases and 1 base, there was a span of 17 bases. The CDR3 nucleotides are TGTGCCAGCAGCAGAGACGGCCGGAGGAGGAACACTGAAGCTTTCTTT. Translating gives CASSRDGRRRNTEAFF.

This clone was found once. The chain carries TRBV30 and TRBJ1-1, with 10 bases matching TRBD1. CDR1 and CDR2 from the germline V gene are GTSNPN and SVGIG (reference sequence). There are 18 residues in the CDR3. V shed 1 base and J 0 bases; nucleotides not matched to a gene: 11. Here the CDR3 DNA reads TGTGCCTGGAGTGCCCCAGGGACAGGGGACTCCATGAACACTGAAGCTTTCTTT. Its translation: CAWSAPGTGDSMNTEAFF.

The chain carries TRBV6-6 and TRBJ1-5, with D possibly being TRBD1 (5 bases). This CDR3 region has 15 residues. Deletions cut 5 bases from V and 7 bases from J, with 18 bases between. Germline V gives CDR1 MNHNY, CDR2 SVGAGI (reference sequence). Here the CDR3 DNA reads TGTGCCAGCAGTCCCCGGTCAGGGCTCTGGCAGCCCCAGCATTTT. Translated, it gives CASSPRSGLWQPQHF.

The chain uses TRBV6-6 and TRBJ2-3, with 7 bases aligning to TRBD2. Trimming at V came to 4 bases and at J to 1 base, leaving 2 bases not matched to a gene. The CDR3 spans 14 residues. Germline V gene data show CDR1 as MNHNY and CDR2 as SVGAGI (reference sequence). The CDR3 protein is CASSWGGGTDTQYF. CDR3 bases: TGTGCCAGCAGTTGGGGGGGTGGCACAGATACGCAGTATTTT.

CDR3 sequence reads: CASSQEYRGLAVDEQFF. DNA for the CDR3: TGTGCCAGCAGCCAAGAGTACAGGGGACTAGCGGTCGATGAGCAGTTCTTC. The V and J genes are TRBV14 and TRBJ2-1; 11 bases line up with TRBD2. The CDR3 consists of 17 residues. Germline-derived CDR1 and CDR2 are SGHDN and FVKESK. V gave up 0 bases and J gave up 8 bases; unmatched junction bases: 9.

The chain combines TRBV29-1 with TRBJ1-2, with D perhaps matching TRBD1 (5 bases). In germline, CDR1 is SQVTM, CDR2 ANQGSEA. The ends were cut back, 5 bases at V and 0 bases at J, with 7 bases in the middle. This CDR3 is built from 12 residues. The CDR3 sequence: CSVPTANYGYTF. In DNA, the CDR3 is TGCAGCGTTCCGACAGCTAACTATGGCTACACCTTC.

This chain links TRBV7-3 with TRBJ2-7; D is ambiguous. The germline gives CDR1 SGHTA, CDR2 FQGTGA. The CDR3 totals 15 residues. The ends were cut back, 2 bases at V and 0 bases at J, with 11 bases in the middle. For the CDR3, the DNA is TGTGCCAGCAGCTTATATCCCACAGACTCCTACGAGCAGTACTTC. This translates into CASSLYPTDSYEQYF.

Only one count was recorded for this clone. The chain combines TRBV5-1 with TRBJ2-1; D is uncertain. Germline V gene sequence: CDR1 SGHRS, CDR2 YFSETQ. Trimming removed 3 bases from V and 10 bases from J, with 14 bases in between. The CDR3 contains 13 residues. CDR3 DNA sequence: TGCGCCAGCAGCTCCGCCCTCAATATAGAGCAGTTCTTC. Its translation: CASSSALNIEQFF.

The gene calls are TRBV6-1 and TRBJ2-5; D possibly corresponds to TRBD1 (5 bases). The CDR3 contains 18 residues. Germline V gene sequence: CDR1 MNHNS, CDR2 SASEGT. V was clipped by 4 bases and J by 5 bases, with 26 bases between them. The CDR3 nucleotides are TGTGCCAGCAGTGGAACCGAAACAGGATCCCCTCTCCGTGAGACCCAGTACTTC. Translating it yields CASSGTETGSPLRETQYF.

This chain uses TRBV4-1 with TRBJ2-7; D perhaps matches TRBD1 (8 bases). The V gene's germline CDR1 is MGHRA and CDR2 YSYEKL. This CDR3 is 14 amino acids long. The germline V and J ends were trimmed by 2 bases and 3 bases, with 11 bases remaining between them. In DNA form, the CDR3 reads TGCGCCAGCAGCCAAAACAGGGGGGGCTACGAGCAGTACTTC. Its translation is CASSQNRGGYEQYF.

V usage is TRBV4-3 and J usage is TRBJ2-3; a possible D gene is TRBD2 (6 bases). In germline, CDR1 is LGHNA, CDR2 YSLEER. Trimming took off 0 bases at V and 0 bases at J, with 10 bases between the two ends. The CDR3 runs to 16 residues. CDR3: CASSQDGGTSTDTQYF. CDR3 sequence (DNA): TGCGCCAGCAGCCAAGATGGGGGGACGAGCACAGATACGCAGTATTTT.

This clone was found once. The chain has TRBV12-5 and TRBJ1-1; a possible D gene is TRBD1 (6 bases). V was cut by 5 bases and J by 3 bases, with 16 bases left in between. The CDR3 is made up of 15 amino acids. CDR1 and CDR2 from the germline V gene are LGHNT and FRNRAP. This chain's CDR3 is CASGPTQGVDTEAFF. For the CDR3, the DNA is TGTGCTAGTGGTCCAACACAGGGTGTGGACACTGAAGCTTTCTTT.

V is TRBV30 and J is TRBJ1-1, with 9 bases that match TRBD1. The ends lost 7 bases at V and 9 bases at J; junction bases unmatched: 15. The CDR3 is 14 amino acids. CDR1 GTSNPN and CDR2 SVGIG come from the germline V gene (reference sequence). CDR3 nucleotides: TGTGCCTTACATCAAGGGACAGGGCGAGGGAAAGCTTTCTTT. Translating gives CALHQGTGRGKAFF.

V is TRBV25-1 and J is TRBJ1-4, with D tentatively TRBD1 (5 bases). CDR1 and CDR2 (germline): MGHDK, SYGVNS. Trimming stripped 3 bases from V and 7 bases from J, with 24 bases between. CDR3 length equals 18 residues. In DNA, the CDR3 is TGTGCCAGCAGTGAGGCCGGGCCTGGGGGAACTATAGGTGAAAAACTGTTTTTT. It translates to CASSEAGPGGTIGEKLFF.

The rearrangement joins TRBV27 to TRBJ1-2, with D uncertain. The CDR3 spans 14 residues. Between the trimmed V and J ends, which lost 5 bases and 4 bases, there was a span of 14 bases. Germline-derived CDR1 and CDR2 are MNHEY and SMNVEV (reference sequence). CDR3 loop: CASSPQKDRYGYTF. CDR3 bases: TGTGCCAGCAGTCCACAGAAGGACCGCTATGGCTACACCTTC.

The chain joins TRBV28 to TRBJ2-1, with D maybe TRBD2 (7 bases). The CDR3 sequence is 10 residues long. V was pared by 8 bases and J by 15 bases, with 14 bases between. Germline V lookup: CDR1 MDHEN, CDR2 SYDVKM. CDR3: CASLGAGVFF. In nucleotides, the CDR3 is TGTGCCAGCCTGGGGGCGGGAGTGTTCTTC.

The J gene is TRBJ2-7, the V gene TRBV6-5; 9 positions agree with TRBD2. With 8 bases clipped from V and 2 bases from J, the junction kept 7 bases outside the gene matches. Per germline, CDR1 MNHEY and CDR2 SVGAGI. CDR3 length: 14 amino acids. The CDR3 nucleotides read TGTGCCAGCCAAGTCTCTAGCGGGACCTACGAGCAGTACTTC. Translated: CASQVSSGTYEQYF.